This TCR beta chain is drawn from a study of human T cells and chemical hapten exposure. Study-wide results and limits: Against controls, expanded TCRs gave rise to significantly more large CDR3 similarity clusters.

Time point of the sample: patch test 2, 6 weeks after DPC sensitization. Noted treatment: therapeutic diphenylcyclopropenone sensitization with weekly scalp DPC. MiXCR was run by TCRdb on the RACE reads, yielding one entry per CDR3 protein. This sample yields under 450,000 distinct CDR3 sequences, of which about 6% are seen a single time; around 5.6% belongs to the top ten. The V end was cut by 2 bases, the J end by 6 bases, with 10 bases between. Looked up from germline, CDR1 is SNHLY and CDR2 is FYNNEI. The CDR3 has 14 residues. This clonotype was detected ten times or more. No antigen is known for it.

Sequencing was performed on whole blood, taken in connection with sensitization to the hapten diphenylcyclopropenone (DPC). The V gene is TRBV2, the J gene TRBJ1-4; no firm D call. This sequence was found in a woman in her late teens or twenties with alopecia areata. Some clones in this sample may be carry-over from other donors' samples. The CDR3 DNA reads TGTGCCAGCAGTGAACTGGACCGGGATGAAAAACTGTTTTTT. Encoded protein: CASSELDRDEKLFF.